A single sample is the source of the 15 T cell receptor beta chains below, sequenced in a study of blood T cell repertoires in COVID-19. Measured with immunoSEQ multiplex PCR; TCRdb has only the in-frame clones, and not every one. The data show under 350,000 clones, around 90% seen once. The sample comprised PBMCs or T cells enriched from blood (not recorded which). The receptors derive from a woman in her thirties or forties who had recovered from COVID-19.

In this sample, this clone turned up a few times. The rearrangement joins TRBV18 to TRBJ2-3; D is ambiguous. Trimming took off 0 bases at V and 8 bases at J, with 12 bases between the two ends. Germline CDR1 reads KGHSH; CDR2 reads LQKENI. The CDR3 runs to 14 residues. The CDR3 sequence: CASSPPTTITTQYF. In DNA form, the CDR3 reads TGTGCCAGCTCACCACCGACGACAATAACTACGCAGTATTTT.

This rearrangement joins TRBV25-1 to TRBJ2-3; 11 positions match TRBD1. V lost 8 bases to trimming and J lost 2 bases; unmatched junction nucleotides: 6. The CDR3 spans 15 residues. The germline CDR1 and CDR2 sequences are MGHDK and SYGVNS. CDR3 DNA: TGTGCCAGCGGGGGACAGGGGGTGGACACAGATACGCAGTATTTT. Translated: CASGGQGVDTDTQYF.

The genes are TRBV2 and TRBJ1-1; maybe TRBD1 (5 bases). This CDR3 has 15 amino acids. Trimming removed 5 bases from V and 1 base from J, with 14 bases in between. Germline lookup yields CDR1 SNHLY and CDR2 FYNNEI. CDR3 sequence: CASSSGELGNTEAFF. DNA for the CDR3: TGTGCCAGCAGTTCGGGGGAGCTGGGGAACACTGAAGCTTTCTTT.

This CDR3 reads CASSLGRDTYSFYTF. The CDR3 DNA sequence: TGCGCCAGCAGCTTAGGCCGGGACACCTACAGTTTCTACACCTTC. The chain links TRBV5-1 to TRBJ1-2; D may be TRBD1 (6 bases). Germline V gene data show CDR1 as SGHRS and CDR2 as YFSETQ. V dropped 2 bases and J dropped 10 bases, with 21 bases sitting between them. The CDR3 covers 15 residues.

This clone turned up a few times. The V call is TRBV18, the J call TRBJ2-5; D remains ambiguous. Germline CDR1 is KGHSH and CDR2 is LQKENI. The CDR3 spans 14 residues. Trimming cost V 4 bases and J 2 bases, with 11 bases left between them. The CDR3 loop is CASSHPPGQETQYF. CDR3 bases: TGTGCCAGCTCACATCCTCCGGGTCAAGAGACCCAGTACTTC.

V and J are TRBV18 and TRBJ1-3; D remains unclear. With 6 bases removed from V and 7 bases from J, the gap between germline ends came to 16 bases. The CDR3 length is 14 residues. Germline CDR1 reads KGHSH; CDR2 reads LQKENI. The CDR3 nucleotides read TGTGCCAGCTCCCCTAGCCTAGCGGTGAACACCATATATTTT. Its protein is CASSPSLAVNTIYF.

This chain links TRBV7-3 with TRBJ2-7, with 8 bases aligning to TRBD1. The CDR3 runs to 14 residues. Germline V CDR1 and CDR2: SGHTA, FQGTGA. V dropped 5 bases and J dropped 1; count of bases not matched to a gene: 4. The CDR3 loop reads CASSPGQESYEQYF. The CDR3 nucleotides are TGTGCCAGCAGCCCGGGACAGGAGTCCTACGAGCAGTACTTC.

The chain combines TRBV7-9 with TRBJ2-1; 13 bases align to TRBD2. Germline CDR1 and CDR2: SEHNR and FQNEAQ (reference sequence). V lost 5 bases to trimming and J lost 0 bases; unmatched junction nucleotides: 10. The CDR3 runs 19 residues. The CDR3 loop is CASSRATSGGPSSYNEQFF. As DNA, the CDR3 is TGTGCCAGCAGCCGTGCGACTAGCGGGGGGCCTAGCTCCTACAATGAGCAGTTCTTC. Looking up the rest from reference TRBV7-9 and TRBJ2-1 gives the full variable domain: DTGVSQNPRHKITKRGQNVTFRCDPISEHNRLYWYRQTLGQGPEFLTYFQNEAQLEKSRLLSDRFSAERPKGSFSTLEIQRTEQGDSAMYLCASSRATSGGPSSYNEQFFGPGTRLTVL.

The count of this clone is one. CDR3 in DNA: TGTGCCAGTAGTGGGACTAGCGGGTCCAGCTCCTACAATGAGCAGTTCTTC. Translated: CASSGTSGSSSYNEQFF. J is TRBJ2-1 and V is TRBV19; 12 bases agree with TRBD2. Germline assignment: CDR1 LNHDA and CDR2 SQIVND (reference sequence). The CDR3 covers 17 residues. Trimming removed 5 bases from V and 0 bases from J; junction bases left unmatched: 5.

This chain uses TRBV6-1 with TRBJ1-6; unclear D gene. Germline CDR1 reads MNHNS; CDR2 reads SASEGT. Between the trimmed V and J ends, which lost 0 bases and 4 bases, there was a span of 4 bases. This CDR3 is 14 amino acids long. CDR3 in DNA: TGTGCCAGCAGTGAAGCTTCATATAATTCACCCCTCCACTTT. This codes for CASSEASYNSPLHF.

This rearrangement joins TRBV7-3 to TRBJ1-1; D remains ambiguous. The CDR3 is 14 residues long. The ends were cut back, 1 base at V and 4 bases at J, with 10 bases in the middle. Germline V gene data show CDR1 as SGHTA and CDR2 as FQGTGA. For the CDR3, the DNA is TGTGCCAGCAGCTTAAACAGCCGGGGCACTGAAGCTTTCTTT. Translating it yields CASSLNSRGTEAFF.

In nucleotides, the CDR3 is TGTGCCAGCAGCTTGGCCGCAGGGGATTCACCCCTCCACTTT. Its translation: CASSLAAGDSPLHF. The chain has TRBV5-4 and TRBJ1-6, with D tentatively TRBD1 (6 bases). CDR1 and CDR2 from the germline V gene are SGHNT and YYREEE (reference sequence). The CDR3 has 14 amino acids. The V and J ends lost 0 bases and 8 bases respectively, with 9 bases between them.

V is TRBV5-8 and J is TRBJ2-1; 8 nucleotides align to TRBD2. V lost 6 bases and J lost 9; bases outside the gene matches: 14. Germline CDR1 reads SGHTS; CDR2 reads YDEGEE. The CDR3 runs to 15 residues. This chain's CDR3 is CASTPLSGGRGEQFF. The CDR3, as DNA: TGTGCCAGCACCCCGCTCTCGGGAGGGAGGGGTGAGCAGTTCTTC.

CDR3 DNA sequence: TGCGCCAGCAGCCCAGCTCAGCGCCAAAGCGGTCGGTATGGCTACACCTTC. Protein sequence: CASSPAQRQSGRYGYTF. The J gene is TRBJ1-2, the V gene TRBV4-1; D unresolved. The CDR3 is 17 amino acids. Trimming pared 4 bases from V and 5 bases from J, leaving 23 bases between. Germline lookup yields CDR1 MGHRA and CDR2 YSYEKL.

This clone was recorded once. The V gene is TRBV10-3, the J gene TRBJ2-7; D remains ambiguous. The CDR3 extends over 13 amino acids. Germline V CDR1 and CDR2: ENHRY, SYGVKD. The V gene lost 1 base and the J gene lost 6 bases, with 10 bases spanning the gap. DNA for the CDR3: TGTGCCATCAGTGAGTACCAGGCTGTCGAGCAGTACTTC. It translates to CAISEYQAVEQYF.